These 29 T cell receptor beta chains originate from one sample sequenced in a study of blood T cell repertoires in COVID-19. Sequencing was performed with immunoSEQ multiplex PCR; in TCRdb, only in-frame clones are kept and a portion is missing. Of more than 200,000 clones listed, around nine tenths are singletons. Sequencing input: peripheral blood. These TCRs come from a woman in her fifties or sixties with acute or convalescent COVID-19.

The chain recombines TRBV5-1 with TRBJ1-1; 10 bases line up with TRBD1. From germline, CDR1 is SGHRS and CDR2 YFSETQ. The junction had 5 bases not matched to a gene; V was cut back by 3 bases and J by 0 bases. CDR3 size: 16 residues. This chain's CDR3 is CASSSGTGAMNTEAFF. The CDR3 DNA is TGCGCCAGCAGCTCCGGGACAGGGGCGATGAACACTGAAGCTTTCTTT.

With respect to this clone: At one end the junction does not follow the germline gene, possibly because of a read error. In DNA, the CDR3 is TGTGCCAGCAGTTTATCTTCAGGGCCTATCTTC. It yields the protein CASSLSSGPIF. The chain combines TRBV27 with TRBJ1-2, with D possibly TRBD1 on 5 matching bases. The germline CDR1 and CDR2 sequences are MNHEY and SMNVEV (reference sequence). The CDR3 consists of 11 residues.

The chain recombines TRBV3-1 (or the pseudogene TRBV3-2) with TRBJ1-6, with a weak D call TRBD1 (5 bases). The germline V and J ends were trimmed by 2 bases and 7 bases, with 9 bases remaining between them. The CDR3 is made up of 14 amino acids. Germline lookup yields CDR1 LGHDT and CDR2 YNNKEL (reference sequence). In DNA, the CDR3 is TGTGCCAGCAGCCAAAAGACAGCAAATTCACCCCTCCACTTT. This sequence encodes CASSQKTANSPLHF.

V gene TRBV28 combines with J gene TRBJ1-1, with 7 bases identical to TRBD1. The germline V gene has CDR1 MDHEN and CDR2 SYDVKM. The CDR3 covers 14 residues. V gave up 3 bases and J gave up 0 bases; unmatched junction bases: 1. DNA of the CDR3: TGTGCCAGCAGTTTGGACAGGATGAACACTGAAGCTTTCTTT. The encoded protein is CASSLDRMNTEAFF. Full variable domain (outside the CDR3, taken from reference TRBV28 and TRBJ1-1): DVKVTQSSRYLVKRTGEKVFLECVQDMDHENMFWYRQDPGLGLRLIYFSYDVKMKEKGDIPEGYSVSREKKERFSLILESASTNQTSMYLCASSLDRMNTEAFFGQGTRLTVV.

The V and J genes are TRBV30 and TRBJ1-5; 7 nucleotides align to TRBD1. J lost 2 bases, V lost 0 bases, and 4 bases had no gene match. Germline loops: CDR1 GTSNPN, CDR2 SVGIG (reference sequence). CDR3 length: 15 residues. In DNA form, the CDR3 reads TGTGCCTGGAGTGTGGGACAGCAGGGCAATCAGCCCCAGCATTTT. Its protein product is CAWSVGQQGNQPQHF.

This clone was detected once. The chain carries TRBV5-1 and TRBJ2-5; D possibly corresponds to TRBD2 (6 bases). Trimming pared 0 bases from V and 7 bases from J, leaving 13 bases between. The CDR3 extends over 14 amino acids. Germline values: CDR1 SGHRS, CDR2 YFSETQ. The CDR3 spells CASSLATSRGTQYF. DNA for the CDR3: TGCGCCAGCAGCTTGGCTACTAGCCGCGGGACCCAGTACTTC.

The rearrangement uses TRBV5-1 and TRBJ2-2; possibly TRBD2 for D (8 bases). The V gene lost 5 bases and the J gene lost 4 bases, with 42 bases spanning the gap. The CDR3 is made up of 24 amino acids. Germline CDR1 is SGHRS and CDR2 is YFSETQ. The CDR3: CASRNWRAGGRAGENIGGTGELFF. The CDR3 DNA is TGCGCCAGCAGAAACTGGCGGGCAGGGGGTAGAGCGGGAGAAAACATAGGTGGCACCGGGGAGCTGTTTTTT.

CDR3 sequence: CASSRDSYTDTQYF. The CDR3 DNA reads TGTGCCAGCAGTCGGGACAGCTACACAGATACGCAGTATTTT. The chain links TRBV6-4 to TRBJ2-3, with 7 bases matching TRBD1. The V gene end was trimmed by 5 bases and the J gene end by 2 bases; junction bases not matched to a gene: 4. This CDR3 region has 14 residues. Germline V gives CDR1 MRHNA, CDR2 SNTAGT.

The gene calls are TRBV28 and TRBJ2-3, with 10 positions matching TRBD1. V was clipped by 6 bases and J by 2 bases; unmatched bases: 8. There are 16 residues in the CDR3. CDR1 and CDR2 from the germline V gene are MDHEN and SYDVKM. The CDR3 protein is CASRRDRGRFTDTQYF. As DNA, the CDR3 is TGTGCCAGCAGGCGCGACAGGGGGCGGTTCACAGATACGCAGTATTTT.

This chain uses TRBV7-9 with TRBJ2-7; tentative D call: TRBD2 (5 bases). V was trimmed by 5 bases and J by 6 bases, leaving 11 bases between them. The CDR3 totals 12 residues. The germline V gene has CDR1 SEHNR and CDR2 FQNEAQ (reference sequence). CDR3 in amino acids: CASSRTVREQYF. The CDR3 DNA reads TGTGCCAGCAGCCGGACTGTCCGCGAGCAGTACTTC.

The chain links TRBV7-6 to TRBJ2-7, with TRBD2 identical over 11 bases. V was pared by 0 bases and J by 11 bases, with 12 bases of the junction left unmatched. CDR3 length: 16 amino acids. Germline CDR1 is SGHVS and CDR2 is FNYEAQ. Written as DNA, the CDR3 is TGTGCCAGCAGCTTAGCGGGTACTAGCGGGAGTGCCGAAAAGTACTTC. It is translated as CASSLAGTSGSAEKYF.

The V and J genes are TRBV5-4 and TRBJ2-3; D is unresolved. Germline CDR1 and CDR2: SGHNT and YYREEE (reference sequence). This CDR3 has 12 amino acids. V lost 4 bases and J 0 bases, leaving 3 bases between the germline ends. CDR3 loop: CASSQSTDTQYF. The DNA for the CDR3 is TGTGCCAGCAGCCAGAGCACAGATACGCAGTATTTT.

This chain links TRBV7-9 with TRBJ1-2; unclear D gene. Between the trimmed V and J ends, which lost 2 bases and 2 bases, there was a span of 3 bases. Germline V gives CDR1 SEHNR, CDR2 FQNEAQ (reference sequence). The CDR3 totals 12 residues. The CDR3 region has the DNA TGTGCCAGCAGCTTATCGAACTATGGCTACACCTTC. Its protein is CASSLSNYGYTF.

This CDR3 reads CASSLLGGGYEQYF. The CDR3 DNA follows: TGTGCCAGCAGTTTATTAGGCGGCGGCTACGAGCAGTACTTC. The chain couples TRBV27 to TRBJ2-7, with D uncertain. From germline, CDR1 is MNHEY and CDR2 SMNVEV (reference sequence). The CDR3 consists of 14 residues. V gave up 1 base and J gave up 3 bases, with 10 bases separating them.

J is TRBJ2-1 and V is TRBV5-6, with a possible D match to TRBD2 (6 bases). CDR1 SGHDT and CDR2 YYEEEE come from the germline V gene. CDR3 length: 17 amino acids. The germline V and J ends were trimmed by 4 bases and 0 bases, with 17 bases remaining between them. The CDR3 DNA reads TGTGCCAGCAGCCAACTAGCCCAATGGTCCTCCTACAATGAGCAGTTCTTC. Encoded protein: CASSQLAQWSSYNEQFF.

CDR3 sequence (DNA): TGTGCCAGCAGCCTCCGGACAGTCCTTGACTACGAGACCCAGTACTTC. Translation gives CASSLRTVLDYETQYF. The chain recombines TRBV3-1 (or the pseudogene TRBV3-2) with TRBJ2-5; tentative D call: TRBD1 (6 bases). Trimming left V 4 bases short and J 5 bases short, with 20 bases between. Germline V gene data show CDR1 as LGHDT and CDR2 as YNNKEL (reference sequence). CDR3 size: 16 residues.

The V gene is TRBV7-8, the J gene TRBJ1-6, with 8 positions matching TRBD1. The CDR3 runs to 19 residues. The germline CDR1 and CDR2 sequences are SGHVS and FQNEAQ. With V trimmed by 2 bases and J by 0 bases, 9 bases remained unmatched. Written as DNA, the CDR3 is TGTGCCAGCAGCTTACGGGGACAGGTTGGCGGCTCCTATAATTCACCCCTCCACTTT. It specifies CASSLRGQVGGSYNSPLHF.

This chain connects TRBV30 to TRBJ1-5, with 11 nucleotides matching TRBD1. The germline V gene encodes CDR1 GTSNPN and CDR2 SVGIG (reference sequence). Germline trimming cut 5 bases from V and 6 bases from J; bases unmatched to any gene: 9. This CDR3 comprises 15 residues. The CDR3 DNA reads TGTGCCTGGGCGCATAGGACAGGGGGCAGTCAGCCCCAGCATTTT. It encodes CAWAHRTGGSQPQHF.

This clone was recorded once. The chain joins TRBV12-3 or TRBV12-4 to TRBJ1-5; D is unresolved. The CDR3 is 13 residues long. The V and J ends lost 5 bases and 7 bases respectively, with 12 bases between them. CDR3 sequence: CASSLQKRQPQHF. CDR3 nucleotides: TGTGCCAGCAGTCTTCAGAAACGCCAGCCCCAGCATTTT.

The sample holds a few counts of this clone. The gene calls are TRBV6-2 or TRBV6-3 and TRBJ2-1; perhaps TRBD2 as D (6 bases). V lost 3 bases and J 15 bases, leaving 21 bases between the germline ends. The germline V gene has CDR1 MNHEY and CDR2 SVGEGT. The CDR3 has 14 residues. The CDR3: CASSYSLKPGDPFF. The CDR3, as DNA: TGTGCCAGCAGTTATTCCCTGAAACCGGGAGACCCGTTCTTC.

The genes are TRBV25-1 and TRBJ1-2; D is possibly TRBD1 (6 bases). Trimming removed 3 bases at V and 4 bases at J, with 15 bases between. The CDR3 extends over 15 amino acids. The germline CDR1 and CDR2 sequences are MGHDK and SYGVNS. CDR3 nucleotide sequence: TGTGCCAGCAGTGATTCAGGGGCCAAACGCTATGGCTACACCTTC. Translation: CASSDSGAKRYGYTF.

The chain joins TRBV6-5 to TRBJ1-3; D is uncertain. Trimming left V 4 bases short and J 0 bases short, with 10 bases between. Germline V CDR1 and CDR2: MNHEY, SVGAGI. CDR3 length: 15 residues. The CDR3 nucleotides read TGTGCCAGCAGTTTACTCCCGCCCTCTGGAAACACCATATATTTT. This encodes CASSLLPPSGNTIYF.

On this clone itself: One junction end does not reproduce the germline sequence, and a read error may be involved. The V call is TRBV25-1, the J call TRBJ1-2; D might be TRBD1 (6 bases). The CDR3 is 12 residues long. The germline V gene encodes CDR1 MGHDK and CDR2 SYGVNS. The CDR3 nucleotides are TGTGCCAGCAGTGAGGATAACAGGGAGCCACACTTC. Protein sequence: CASSEDNREPHF.

The chain couples TRBV2 to TRBJ1-5; 9 positions match TRBD1. CDR3 size: 17 residues. Germline V gives CDR1 SNHLY, CDR2 FYNNEI. J lost 3 bases, V lost 1 base, and 7 bases had no gene match. The CDR3 coding sequence is TGTGCCAGCAGTGAAGGACAGGGGGGAGGCATCAATCAGCCCCAGCATTTT. Protein: CASSEGQGGGINQPQHF.

The CDR3 is CASSFQVYGYTF. In nucleotides, the CDR3 is TGTGCCAGCAGTTTCCAGGTCTATGGCTACACCTTC. This chain links TRBV12-3 or TRBV12-4 with TRBJ1-2; D is ambiguous. The CDR3 consists of 12 residues. Trimming stripped 3 bases from V and 4 bases from J, with 6 bases between.

The CDR3 DNA reads as TGCGCCAGCAGCTTGGCCGGCCGGATCGGGAGACCCAATGAGCAGTTCTTC. Amino acid sequence: CASSLAGRIGRPNEQFF. This sequence joins TRBV5-1 and TRBJ2-1, with D tentatively TRBD2 (6 bases). CDR3 size: 17 residues. The ends were cut back, 0 bases at V and 6 bases at J, with 19 bases in the middle. Germline CDR1 SGHRS, CDR2 YFSETQ.

The chain carries TRBV23-1 and TRBJ1-1, with TRBD1 matching 7 bases. TRBV23-1 is an ORF; its function is uncertain. The CDR3 contains 15 residues. The J segment lost 5 bases and the V segment lost 2 bases, leaving 8 bases of the junction unmatched. The CDR3 DNA sequence: TGCGCCAGCAGTCAAACCGGGACAGTGGTTACTGAAGCTTTCTTT. This codes for CASSQTGTVVTEAFF.

In this sample, this clone turned up once. The V gene is TRBV7-8, the J gene TRBJ2-7; TRBD1 matches at 9 bases. With 0 bases clipped from V and 10 bases from J, the junction kept 10 bases outside the gene matches. Germline V gives CDR1 SGHVS, CDR2 FQNEAQ. This CDR3 contains 15 residues. The DNA of the CDR3 is TGTGCCAGCAGCTTAGCAGGGGGGGGACAGGGTGGACAGTACTTC. As protein: CASSLAGGGQGGQYF.

The chain recombines TRBV5-1 with TRBJ2-5; no clear D. The CDR3 runs 13 residues. The germline CDR1 and CDR2 sequences are SGHRS and YFSETQ. V was cut by 0 bases and J by 1 base, with 4 bases left in between. The CDR3 is CASSLGSQETQYF. CDR3 DNA: TGCGCCAGCAGCTTGGGGAGCCAAGAGACCCAGTACTTC. The full variable domain, its missing parts supplied by reference TRBV5-1 and TRBJ2-5, is KAGVTQTPRYLIKTRGQQVTLSCSPISGHRSVSWYQQTPGQGLQFLFEYFSETQRNKGNFPGRFSGRQFSNSRSEMNVSTLELGDSALYLCASSLGSQETQYFGPGTRLLVL.